Presented here are 11 T cell receptor beta chains from one specimen sequenced in a study of blood T cell repertoires in COVID-19. Libraries were prepared by immunoSEQ multiplex PCR; TCRdb keeps only in-frame clonotypes and omits some of them. Seen here are about 26,000 clones, 90% observed once, and the top ten hold approximately 11%. The source material was peripheral blood. The receptor set was obtained from an older man with acute or convalescent COVID-19.

CDR3 sequence (DNA): TGTGCCAGCAGCCTGTCCGGGACAGGGAACGCCAAAAACATTCAGTACTTC. This gives the protein CASSLSGTGNAKNIQYF. The J gene is TRBJ2-4, the V gene TRBV28, with TRBD1 matching 9 bases. CDR1 is MDHEN and CDR2 is SYDVKM in the germline V gene. The V gene end was trimmed by 6 bases and the J gene end by 1 base; junction bases not matched to a gene: 10. The CDR3 sequence is 17 residues long.

J is TRBJ2-7 and V is TRBV28; TRBD1 matches at 9 bases. The germline CDR1 and CDR2 sequences are MDHEN and SYDVKM. CDR3 length equals 13 residues. V lost 10 bases to trimming and J lost 4 bases; unmatched junction nucleotides: 8. The CDR3 here is CATRQGVKYEQYF. As DNA, the CDR3 is TGTGCCACGCGACAGGGGGTTAAGTACGAGCAGTACTTC.

V and J are TRBV6-5 and TRBJ2-5; D possibly corresponds to TRBD1 (5 bases). Trimming removed 0 bases from V and 0 bases from J, with 8 bases in between. Germline V gene sequence: CDR1 MNHEY, CDR2 SVGAGI. CDR3 size: 15 residues. The CDR3 sequence is CASSYSNRNQETQYF. The CDR3, as DNA: TGTGCCAGCAGTTACTCCAACAGGAACCAAGAGACCCAGTACTTC.

This chain links TRBV7-3 with TRBJ2-5; D might be TRBD2 (5 bases). V was trimmed by 5 bases and J by 5 bases, leaving 15 bases between them. Germline V CDR1 and CDR2: SGHTA, FQGTGA. CDR3 length: 14 residues. For the CDR3, the DNA is TGTGCCAGCAGCGTGACGGGGAATAAGGAGACCCAGTACTTC. Protein: CASSVTGNKETQYF.

The chain recombines TRBV6-2 or TRBV6-3 with TRBJ1-5; 9 positions match TRBD1. The CDR3 has 16 amino acids. The ends lost 5 bases at V and 2 bases at J; junction bases unmatched: 7. The V gene's germline CDR1 is MNHEY and CDR2 SVGEGT. CDR3 residues: CASSTGGGSGNQPQHF. The CDR3 DNA sequence: TGTGCCAGCAGTACAGGGGGCGGTAGTGGCAATCAGCCCCAGCATTTT.

This clone appeared a few times. The chain uses TRBV2 and TRBJ2-4; TRBD1 might be the D (5 bases). The V end lost 5 bases, the J end lost 8 bases, and 13 bases lay between the germline ends. The length of the CDR3 is 13 residues. CDR1 SNHLY and CDR2 FYNNEI come from the germline V gene. DNA for the CDR3: TGTGCCAGCAGTCAGGGATCCGGAGACATTCAGTACTTC. It yields the protein CASSQGSGDIQYF.

In nucleotides, the CDR3 is TGTGCCAGTAGTATTTGGGACAGCTTTAATGAAAAACTGTTTTTT. Its protein is CASSIWDSFNEKLFF. The chain employs TRBV19 and TRBJ1-4; 7 nucleotides line up with TRBD1. The CDR3 runs 15 residues. The ends lost 3 bases at V and 4 bases at J; junction bases unmatched: 5. Germline assignment: CDR1 LNHDA and CDR2 SQIVND (reference sequence). Combining the CDR3 with reference TRBV19 and TRBJ1-4 gives the whole variable domain DGGITQSPKYLFRKEGQNVTLSCEQNLNHDAMYWYRQDPGQGLRLIYYSQIVNDFQKGDIAEGYSVSREKKESFPLTVTSAQKNPTAFYLCASSIWDSFNEKLFFGSGTQLSVL.

This clone has just one count. The chain joins TRBV15 to TRBJ2-7; TRBD1 might be the D (5 bases). The CDR3 extends over 15 amino acids. Trimming took off 3 bases at V and 1 base at J, with 13 bases between the two ends. The germline gives CDR1 LNHNV, CDR2 YYDKDF (reference sequence). The CDR3, as DNA: TGTGCCACCAGCAGCAAGACAGCTCCATCCTACGAGCAGTACTTC. It codes for CATSSKTAPSYEQYF.

This chain connects TRBV28 to TRBJ2-1, with TRBD1 matching 7 bases. Germline CDR1 is MDHEN and CDR2 is SYDVKM. J was trimmed by 1 base and V by 6 bases; bases with no gene match: 3. The CDR3 loop spans 14 amino acids. CDR3 nucleotide sequence: TGTGCCAGCAGACGACAGGGTTCCTACAATGAGCAGTTCTTC. Translation gives CASRRQGSYNEQFF.

The chain joins TRBV14 to TRBJ1-2; weak D call: TRBD1 (6 bases). CDR1 SGHDN and CDR2 FVKESK come from the germline V gene. CDR3 length equals 13 residues. V lost 4 bases and J lost 4, with 10 bases in between. The CDR3 nucleotides read TGTGCCAGCAGCCCCGGCAGGGGCTATGGCTACACCTTC. Protein: CASSPGRGYGYTF. The variable domain in full, with the rest retrieved from reference TRBV14 and TRBJ1-2, is EAGVTQFPSHSVIEKGQTVTLRCDPISGHDNLYWYRRVMGKEIKFLLHFVKESKQDESGMPNNRFLAERTGGTYSTLKVQPAELEDSGVYFCASSPGRGYGYTFGSGTRLTVV.

The J gene is TRBJ2-7, the V gene TRBV29-1, with D possibly TRBD2 on 7 matching bases. This CDR3 is 13 amino acids long. Germline assignment: CDR1 SQVTM and CDR2 ANQGSEA. Trimming left V 6 bases short and J 6 bases short, with 18 bases between. The CDR3 region has the DNA TGCAGCGTAACACCGGGGGGCGGAGGCGAGCAGTACTTC. The encoded protein is CSVTPGGGGEQYF.